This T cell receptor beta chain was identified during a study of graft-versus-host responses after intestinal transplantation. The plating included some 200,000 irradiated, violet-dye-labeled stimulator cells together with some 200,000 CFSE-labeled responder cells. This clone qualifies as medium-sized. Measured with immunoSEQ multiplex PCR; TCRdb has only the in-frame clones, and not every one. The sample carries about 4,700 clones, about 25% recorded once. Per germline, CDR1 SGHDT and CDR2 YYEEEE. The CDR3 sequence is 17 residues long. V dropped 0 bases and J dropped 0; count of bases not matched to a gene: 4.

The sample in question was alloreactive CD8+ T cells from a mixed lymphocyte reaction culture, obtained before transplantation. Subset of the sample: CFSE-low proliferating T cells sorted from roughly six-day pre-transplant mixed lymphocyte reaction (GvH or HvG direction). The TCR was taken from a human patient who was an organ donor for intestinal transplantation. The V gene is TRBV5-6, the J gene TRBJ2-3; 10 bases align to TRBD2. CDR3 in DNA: TGTGCCAGCAGCTTGGGTTTAGCGGGGGGTAGCACAGATACGCAGTATTTT. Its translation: CASSLGLAGGSTDTQYF.